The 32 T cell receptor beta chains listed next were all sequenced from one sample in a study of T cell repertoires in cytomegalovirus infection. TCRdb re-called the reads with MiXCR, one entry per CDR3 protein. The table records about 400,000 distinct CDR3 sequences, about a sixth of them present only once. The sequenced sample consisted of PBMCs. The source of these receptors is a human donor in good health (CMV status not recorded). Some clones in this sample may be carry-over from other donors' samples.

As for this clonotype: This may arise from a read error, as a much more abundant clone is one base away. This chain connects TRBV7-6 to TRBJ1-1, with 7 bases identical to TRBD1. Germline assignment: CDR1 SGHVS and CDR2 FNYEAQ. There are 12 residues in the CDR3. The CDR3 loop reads CASSPDRADAFF. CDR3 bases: TGTGCCAGCAGCCCTGACAGGGCTGACGCTTTCTTT.

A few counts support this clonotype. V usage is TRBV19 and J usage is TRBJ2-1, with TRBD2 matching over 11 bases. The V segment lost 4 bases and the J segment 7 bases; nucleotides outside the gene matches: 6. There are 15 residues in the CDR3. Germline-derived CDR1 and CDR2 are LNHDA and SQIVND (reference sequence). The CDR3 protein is CASSRLAGLENEQFF. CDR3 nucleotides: TGTGCCAGTAGTAGACTAGCGGGATTAGAAAATGAGCAGTTCTTC.

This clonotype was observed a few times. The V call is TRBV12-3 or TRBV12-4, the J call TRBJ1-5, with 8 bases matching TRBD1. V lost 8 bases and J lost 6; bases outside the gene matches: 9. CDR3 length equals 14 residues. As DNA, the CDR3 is TGTGCCAGCCGTGACGGGACAGGCCCTCAGCCCCAGCATTTT. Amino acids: CASRDGTGPQPQHF.

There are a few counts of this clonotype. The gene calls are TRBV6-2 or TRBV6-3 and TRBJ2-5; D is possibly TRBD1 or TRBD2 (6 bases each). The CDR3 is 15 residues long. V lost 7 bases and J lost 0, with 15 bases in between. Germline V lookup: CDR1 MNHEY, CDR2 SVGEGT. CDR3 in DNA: TGTGCCAGCACGAAGGACGGGGGCTACCAAGAGACCCAGTACTTC. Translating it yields CASTKDGGYQETQYF.

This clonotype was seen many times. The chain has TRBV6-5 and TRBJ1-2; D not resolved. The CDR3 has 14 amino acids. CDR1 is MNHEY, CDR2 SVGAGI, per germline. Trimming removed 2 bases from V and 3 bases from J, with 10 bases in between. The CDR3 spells CASSYNAGYYGYTF. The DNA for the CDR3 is TGTGCCAGCAGTTACAACGCGGGGTACTATGGCTACACCTTC.

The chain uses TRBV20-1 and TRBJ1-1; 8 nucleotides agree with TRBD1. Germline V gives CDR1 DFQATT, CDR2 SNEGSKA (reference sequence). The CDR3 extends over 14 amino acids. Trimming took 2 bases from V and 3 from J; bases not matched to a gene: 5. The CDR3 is CSARPLDRDTEAFF. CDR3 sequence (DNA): TGCAGTGCTAGACCCCTGGACAGGGACACTGAAGCTTTCTTT.

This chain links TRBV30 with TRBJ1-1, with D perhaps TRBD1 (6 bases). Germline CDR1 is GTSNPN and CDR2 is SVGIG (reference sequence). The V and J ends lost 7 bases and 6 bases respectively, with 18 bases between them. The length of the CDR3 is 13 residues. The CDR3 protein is CAYAGAGVSEAFF. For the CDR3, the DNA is TGTGCCTACGCGGGGGCGGGGGTATCTGAAGCTTTCTTT.

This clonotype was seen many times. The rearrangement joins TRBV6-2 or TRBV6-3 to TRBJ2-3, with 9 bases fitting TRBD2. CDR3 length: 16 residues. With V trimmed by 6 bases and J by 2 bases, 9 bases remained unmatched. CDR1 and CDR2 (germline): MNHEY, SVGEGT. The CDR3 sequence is CASRRLAGKYTDTQYF. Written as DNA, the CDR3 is TGTGCCAGCAGGCGTCTAGCGGGGAAGTACACAGATACGCAGTATTTT.

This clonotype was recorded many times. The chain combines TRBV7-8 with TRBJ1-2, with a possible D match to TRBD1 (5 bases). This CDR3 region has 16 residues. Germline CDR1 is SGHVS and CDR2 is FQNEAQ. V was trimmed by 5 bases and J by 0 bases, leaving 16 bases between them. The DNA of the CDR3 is TGTGCCAGCAGCGCTGTGCGGGGACCCTCTAACTATGGCTACACCTTC. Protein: CASSAVRGPSNYGYTF.

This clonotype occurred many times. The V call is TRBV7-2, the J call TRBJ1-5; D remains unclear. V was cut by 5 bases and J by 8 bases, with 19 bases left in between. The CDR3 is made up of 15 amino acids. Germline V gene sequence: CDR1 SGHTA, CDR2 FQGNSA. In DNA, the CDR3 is TGTGCCAGCAGCAAAGACCGGTACAAATTTGAGCCCCAGCATTTT. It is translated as CASSKDRYKFEPQHF.

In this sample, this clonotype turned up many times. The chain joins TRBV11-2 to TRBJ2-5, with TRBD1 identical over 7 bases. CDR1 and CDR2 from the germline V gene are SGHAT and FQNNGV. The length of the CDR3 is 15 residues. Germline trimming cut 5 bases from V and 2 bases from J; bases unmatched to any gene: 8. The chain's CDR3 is CASSPLTGWQETQYF. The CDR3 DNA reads TGTGCCAGCAGCCCCCTGACAGGGTGGCAAGAGACCCAGTACTTC.

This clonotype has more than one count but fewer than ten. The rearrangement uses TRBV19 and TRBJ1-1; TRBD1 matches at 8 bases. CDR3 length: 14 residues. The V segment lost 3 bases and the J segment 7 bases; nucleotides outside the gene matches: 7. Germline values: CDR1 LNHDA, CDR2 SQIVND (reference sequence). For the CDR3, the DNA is TGTGCCAGTAGTATCCCCGGGACAGGTGGTGAAGCTTTCTTT. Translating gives CASSIPGTGGEAFF.

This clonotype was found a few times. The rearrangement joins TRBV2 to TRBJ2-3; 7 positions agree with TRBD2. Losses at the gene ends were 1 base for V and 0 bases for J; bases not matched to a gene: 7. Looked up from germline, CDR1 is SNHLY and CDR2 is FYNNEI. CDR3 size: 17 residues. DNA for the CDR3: TGTGCCAGCAGTGAAGGGAGTAGCGGGCTAAGCACAGATACGCAGTATTTT. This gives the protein CASSEGSSGLSTDTQYF.

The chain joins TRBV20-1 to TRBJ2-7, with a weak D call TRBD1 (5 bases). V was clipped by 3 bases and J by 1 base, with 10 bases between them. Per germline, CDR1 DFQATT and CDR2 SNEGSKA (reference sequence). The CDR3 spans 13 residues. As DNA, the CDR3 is TGCAGTGCTAGGGACACCAGTTCCTACGAGCAGTACTTC. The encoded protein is CSARDTSSYEQYF.

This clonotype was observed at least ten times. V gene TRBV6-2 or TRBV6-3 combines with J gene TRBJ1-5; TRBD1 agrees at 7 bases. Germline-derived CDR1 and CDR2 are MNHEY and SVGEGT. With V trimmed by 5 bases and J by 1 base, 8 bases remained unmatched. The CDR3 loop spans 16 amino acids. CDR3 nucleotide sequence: TGTGCCAGCAGTAGACAGGGCCCTGCGAGCAATCAGCCCCAGCATTTT. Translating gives CASSRQGPASNQPQHF.

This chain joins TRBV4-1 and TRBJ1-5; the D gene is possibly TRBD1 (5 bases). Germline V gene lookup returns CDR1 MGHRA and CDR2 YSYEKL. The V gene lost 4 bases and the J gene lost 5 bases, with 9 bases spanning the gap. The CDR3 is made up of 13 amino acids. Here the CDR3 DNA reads TGCGCCAGCAGCCCAGGGATCGATCAGCCCCAGCATTTT. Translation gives CASSPGIDQPQHF.

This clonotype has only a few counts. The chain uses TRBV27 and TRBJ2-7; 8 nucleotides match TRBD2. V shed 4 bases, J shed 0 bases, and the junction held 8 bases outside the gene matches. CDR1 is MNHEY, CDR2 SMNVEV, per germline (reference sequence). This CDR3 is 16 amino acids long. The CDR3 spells CASSSSQRGSSYEQYF. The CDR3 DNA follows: TGTGCCAGCAGTTCCTCTCAGCGGGGGAGCTCCTACGAGCAGTACTTC.

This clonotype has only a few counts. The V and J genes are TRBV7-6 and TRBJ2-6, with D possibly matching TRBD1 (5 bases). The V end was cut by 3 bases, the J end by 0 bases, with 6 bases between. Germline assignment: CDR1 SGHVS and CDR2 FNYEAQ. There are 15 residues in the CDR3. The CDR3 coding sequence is TGTGCCAGCAGCTTTCAGGGCTCTGGGGCCAACGTCCTGACTTTC. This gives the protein CASSFQGSGANVLTF.

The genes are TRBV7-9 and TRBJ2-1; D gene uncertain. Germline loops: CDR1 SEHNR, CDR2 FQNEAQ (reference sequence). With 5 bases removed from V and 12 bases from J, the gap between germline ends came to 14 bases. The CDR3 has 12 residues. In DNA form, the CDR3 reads TGTGCCAGCAGCCCAGGAGACTTCGGGCAGTTCTTC. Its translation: CASSPGDFGQFF.

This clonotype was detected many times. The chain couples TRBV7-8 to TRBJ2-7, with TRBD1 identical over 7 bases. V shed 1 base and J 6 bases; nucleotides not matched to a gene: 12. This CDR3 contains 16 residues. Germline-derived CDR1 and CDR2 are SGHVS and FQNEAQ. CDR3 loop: CASSLVARQGVVEQYF. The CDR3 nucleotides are TGTGCCAGCAGCTTAGTCGCGCGACAGGGAGTAGTCGAGCAGTACTTC.

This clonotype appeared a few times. The CDR3, as DNA: TGTGCCAGCAGCTCGGGACTAGCGGGAAGGGGTCACGGGGAGCTGTTTTTT. It translates to CASSSGLAGRGHGELFF. The V and J genes are TRBV7-2 and TRBJ2-2, with 13 bases that match TRBD2. This CDR3 region has 17 residues. CDR1 SGHTA and CDR2 FQGNSA come from the germline V gene. V lost 4 bases, J lost 7 bases, and 9 bases stayed unmatched.

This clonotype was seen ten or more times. The CDR3 loop is CASSSGWAKSRNEQFF. The CDR3 DNA follows: TGTGCCAGCAGCTCAGGCTGGGCTAAGTCCCGCAATGAGCAGTTCTTC. The chain is built from TRBV7-8 and TRBJ2-1; D is unclear. Trimming removed 4 bases at V and 6 bases at J, with 19 bases between. Germline V gene sequence: CDR1 SGHVS, CDR2 FQNEAQ. CDR3 size: 16 residues.

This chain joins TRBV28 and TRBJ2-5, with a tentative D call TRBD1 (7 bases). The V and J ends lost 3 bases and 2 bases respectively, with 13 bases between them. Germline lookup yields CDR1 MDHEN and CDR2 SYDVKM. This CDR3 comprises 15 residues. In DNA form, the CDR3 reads TGTGCCAGCAGTTTCTCGCGGGACAGACAAGAGACCCAGTACTTC. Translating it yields CASSFSRDRQETQYF.

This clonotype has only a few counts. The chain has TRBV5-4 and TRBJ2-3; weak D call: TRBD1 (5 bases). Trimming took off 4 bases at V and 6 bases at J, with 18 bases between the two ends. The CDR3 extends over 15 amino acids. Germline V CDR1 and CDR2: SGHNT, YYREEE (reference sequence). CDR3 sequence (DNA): TGTGCCAGCAGCATCCCGGATCAGGGATTGGATACGCAGTATTTT. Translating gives CASSIPDQGLDTQYF. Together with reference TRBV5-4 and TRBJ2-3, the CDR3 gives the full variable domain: ETGVTQSPTHLIKTRGQQVTLRCSSQSGHNTVSWYQQALGQGPQFIFQYYREEENGRGNFPPRFSGLQFPNYSSELNVNALELDDSALYLCASSIPDQGLDTQYFGPGTRLTVL.

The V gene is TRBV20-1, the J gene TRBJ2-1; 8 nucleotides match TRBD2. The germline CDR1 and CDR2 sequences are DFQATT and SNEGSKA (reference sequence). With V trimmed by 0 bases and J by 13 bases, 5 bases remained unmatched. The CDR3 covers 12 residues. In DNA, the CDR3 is TGCAGTGCTAGAGAGACTAGCGCCCGTCAGTTCTTC. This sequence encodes CSARETSARQFF.

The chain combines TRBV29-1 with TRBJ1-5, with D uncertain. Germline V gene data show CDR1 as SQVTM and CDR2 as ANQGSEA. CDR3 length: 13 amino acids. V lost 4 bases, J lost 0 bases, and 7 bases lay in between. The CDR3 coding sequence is TGCAGCGTTGGGAATTATAGCAATCAGCCCCAGCATTTT. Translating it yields CSVGNYSNQPQHF.

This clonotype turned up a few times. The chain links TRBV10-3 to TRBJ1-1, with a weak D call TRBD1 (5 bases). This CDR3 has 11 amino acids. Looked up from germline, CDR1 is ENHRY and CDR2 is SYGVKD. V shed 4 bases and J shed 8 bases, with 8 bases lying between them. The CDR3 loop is CAISGTGEAFF. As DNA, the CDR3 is TGTGCCATCAGTGGAACAGGAGAAGCTTTCTTT.

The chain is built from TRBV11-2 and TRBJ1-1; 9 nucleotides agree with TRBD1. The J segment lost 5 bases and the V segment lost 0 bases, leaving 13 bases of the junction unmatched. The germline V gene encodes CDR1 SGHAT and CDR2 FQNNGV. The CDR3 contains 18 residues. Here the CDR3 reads CASSLDPQTTGGGTEAFF. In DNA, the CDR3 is TGTGCCAGCAGCTTAGATCCCCAGACGACAGGGGGTGGGACTGAAGCTTTCTTT.

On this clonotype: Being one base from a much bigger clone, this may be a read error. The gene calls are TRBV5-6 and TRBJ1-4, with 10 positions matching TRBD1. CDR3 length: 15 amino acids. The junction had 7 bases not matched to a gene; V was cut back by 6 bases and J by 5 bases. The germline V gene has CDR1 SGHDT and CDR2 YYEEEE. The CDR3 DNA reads TGTGCCAGCACCTGGCGGGGACAGGGGAATGAAAAACTGTTTTTT. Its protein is CASTWRGQGNEKLFF.

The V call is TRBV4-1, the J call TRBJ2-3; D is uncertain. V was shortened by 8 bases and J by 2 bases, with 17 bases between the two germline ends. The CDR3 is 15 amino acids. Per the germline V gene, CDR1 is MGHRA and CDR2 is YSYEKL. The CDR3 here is CASGMGPFPTDTQYF. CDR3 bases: TGCGCCAGCGGGATGGGCCCGTTCCCCACAGATACGCAGTATTTT.

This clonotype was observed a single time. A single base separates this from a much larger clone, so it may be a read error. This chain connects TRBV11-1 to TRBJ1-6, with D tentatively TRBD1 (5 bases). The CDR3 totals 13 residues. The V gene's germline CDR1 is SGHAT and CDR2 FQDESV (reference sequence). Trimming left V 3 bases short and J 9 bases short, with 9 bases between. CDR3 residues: CASSFQGGSPLHF. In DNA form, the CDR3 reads TGTGCCAGCAGCTTCCAGGGAGGTTCACCCCTCCACTTT.

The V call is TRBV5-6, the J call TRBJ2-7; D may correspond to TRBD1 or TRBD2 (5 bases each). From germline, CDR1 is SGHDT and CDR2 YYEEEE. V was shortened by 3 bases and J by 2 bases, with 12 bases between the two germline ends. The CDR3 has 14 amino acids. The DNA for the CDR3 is TGTGCCAGCAGCTACTGGGACCGGGCCTACGAGCAGTACTTC. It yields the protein CASSYWDRAYEQYF.